These T cell receptor beta chains were read from a single sample in a study of CD8 T cells in ankylosing spondylitis. TCRdb processed the 5' RACE reads anew with MiXCR; each CDR3 protein has one entry. The sample comprises 20,000 to 30,000 distinct CDR3 sequences, 10% to 15% of which are singletons, and about 35% rests with the top ten. Material: blood. The receptors shown here come from a male donor with ankylosing spondylitis or in good health (not recorded which). Each CDR3 is given with its conserved first and last residue. Each record gives: J gene, V gene, clone size, D gene, CDR3 DNA, CDR3 protein. A D gene is named only where the DNA matches it firmly. Clone size is not always given. Where it is, it says once, few, many or a class for expanded clones.

J gene: TRBJ2-4; V gene: TRBV4-3; clone size: many; D gene: .; CDR3 DNA: TGCGCCAGCAGCAGGGGCAGGGGTTTAGCCAAAAACATTCAGTACTTC; CDR3 protein: CASSRGRGLAKNIQYF
J gene: TRBJ2-2; V gene: TRBV6-2/TRBV6-3; clone size: .; D gene: TRBD1; CDR3 DNA: TGTGCCAGCAGGAGGACAGGGGAAGCCGGGGAGCTGTTTTTT; CDR3 protein: CASRRTGEAGELFF
J gene: TRBJ2-1; V gene: TRBV4-1; clone size: .; D gene: .; CDR3 DNA: TGCGCCAGCAGCCAAACAGGTCGCACCTACAATGAGCAGTTCTTC; CDR3 protein: CASSQTGRTYNEQFF
J gene: TRBJ2-2; V gene: TRBV9; clone size: .; D gene: TRBD2; CDR3 DNA: TGTGCCAGCAGCGTGTGGTTAGCGGGTAACACCGGGGAGCTGTTTTTT; CDR3 protein: CASSVWLAGNTGELFF
J gene: TRBJ2-2; V gene: TRBV4-3; clone size: .; D gene: TRBD2; CDR3 DNA: TGCGCCAGCAGCCAGAGGGTGGGGACTAGCGGGATTGGGAACACCGGGGAGCTGTTTTTT; CDR3 protein: CASSQRVGTSGIGNTGELFF
J gene: TRBJ1-4; V gene: TRBV20-1; clone size: few; D gene: TRBD1; CDR3 DNA: TGCAGTGCTACTGGGACAGGGAAGGGGTCGGAAAAACTGTTTTTT; CDR3 protein: CSATGTGKGSEKLFF
J gene: TRBJ2-3; V gene: TRBV5-1; clone size: many; D gene: .; CDR3 DNA: TGCGCCAGCAGCTTGGACGGTTTCTCAGATACGCAGTATTTT; CDR3 protein: CASSLDGFSDTQYF
J gene: TRBJ2-1; V gene: TRBV20-1; clone size: many; D gene: TRBD2; CDR3 DNA: TGCAGTGCTCCCCGTAGCGGGGTCCCAAATGAGCAGTTCTTC; CDR3 protein: CSAPRSGVPNEQFF
J gene: TRBJ2-5; V gene: TRBV7-2; clone size: .; D gene: .; CDR3 DNA: TGTGCCAGCAGCTTAGGGCCAATACAAGAGACCCAGTACTTC; CDR3 protein: CASSLGPIQETQYF
J gene: TRBJ2-1; V gene: TRBV2; clone size: .; D gene: .; CDR3 DNA: TGTGCCAGCAGTGGAATTGACATGTACAATGAGCAGTTCTTC; CDR3 protein: CASSGIDMYNEQFF
J gene: TRBJ2-1; V gene: TRBV12-3/TRBV12-4; clone size: .; D gene: TRBD2; CDR3 DNA: TGTGCCAGCAGTCCACTAGCGGGGGGGCATATGAATGAGCAGTTCTTC; CDR3 protein: CASSPLAGGHMNEQFF
J gene: TRBJ2-2; V gene: TRBV4-1; clone size: .; D gene: TRBD1; CDR3 DNA: TGCGCCAGCAGCCCAGGGGACAGGGGGCGAACCGGGGAGCTGTTTTTT; CDR3 protein: CASSPGDRGRTGELFF
J gene: TRBJ2-2; V gene: TRBV19; clone size: few; D gene: .; CDR3 DNA: TGTGCCAGTAGGAACACCGGGGAGCTGTTTTTT; CDR3 protein: CASRNTGELFF
J gene: TRBJ2-2; V gene: TRBV7-3; clone size: many; D gene: .; CDR3 DNA: TGTGCCAGCAGCCCCCACACTGATGGGGCCCACACCGGGGAGCTGTTTTTT; CDR3 protein: CASSPHTDGAHTGELFF
J gene: TRBJ1-5; V gene: TRBV4-3; clone size: many; D gene: .; CDR3 DNA: TGCGCCAGCAGCCAAGAGGTAGGGGCTAGCAATCAGCCCCAGCATTTT; CDR3 protein: CASSQEVGASNQPQHF
J gene: TRBJ2-2; V gene: TRBV4-3; clone size: many; D gene: .; CDR3 DNA: TGCGCCAGCAGCCGCGCAAGGAGGACCGGGGAGCTGTTTTTT; CDR3 protein: CASSRARRTGELFF
J gene: TRBJ1-5; V gene: TRBV6-2/TRBV6-3; clone size: .; D gene: .; CDR3 DNA: TGTGCCAGCAGTTACGGATCTAGCAATCAGCCCCAGCATTTT; CDR3 protein: CASSYGSSNQPQHF
J gene: TRBJ2-4; V gene: TRBV5-1; clone size: many; D gene: .; CDR3 DNA: TGCGCCAGCAGCCCGGTCCGGGGGCAAGGTCGAAAGGACATTCAGTACTTC; CDR3 protein: CASSPVRGQGRKDIQYF
J gene: TRBJ1-4; V gene: TRBV28; clone size: many; D gene: TRBD1; CDR3 DNA: TGTGCCAGCCGCCAGGGGGGAGCGGCCAGGGAAAAACTGTTTTTT; CDR3 protein: CASRQGGAAREKLFF
J gene: TRBJ2-1; V gene: TRBV29-1; clone size: many; D gene: TRBD2; CDR3 DNA: TGCAGCGTTGAGCCGGGAGGGCCCGATGAGCAGTTCTTC; CDR3 protein: CSVEPGGPDEQFF
J gene: TRBJ1-1; V gene: TRBV27; clone size: few; D gene: .; CDR3 DNA: TGTGCCAGCAGTTTATTGGCAGGGGCCGTGAACACTGAAGCTTTCTTT; CDR3 protein: CASSLLAGAVNTEAFF
J gene: TRBJ2-5; V gene: TRBV7-3; clone size: .; D gene: .; CDR3 DNA: TGTGCCAGCAGCTTTGGCCATCAAGAGACCCAGTACTTC; CDR3 protein: CASSFGHQETQYF